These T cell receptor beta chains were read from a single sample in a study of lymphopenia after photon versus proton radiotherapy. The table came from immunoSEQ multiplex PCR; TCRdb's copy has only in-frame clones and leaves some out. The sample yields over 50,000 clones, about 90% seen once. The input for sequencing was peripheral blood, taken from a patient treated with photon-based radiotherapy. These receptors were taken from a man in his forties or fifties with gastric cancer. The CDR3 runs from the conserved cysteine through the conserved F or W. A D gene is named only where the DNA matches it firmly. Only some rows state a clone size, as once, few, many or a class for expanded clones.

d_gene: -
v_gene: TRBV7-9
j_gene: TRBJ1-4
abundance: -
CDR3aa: CASSRRQTNEKLFF
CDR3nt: TGTGCCAGCAGCCGCAGGCAAACTAATGAAAAACTGTTTTTT

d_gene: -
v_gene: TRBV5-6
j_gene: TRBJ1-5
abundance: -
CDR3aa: CASSPGVGYQPQHF
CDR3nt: TGTGCCAGCAGCCCCGGGGTGGGTTATCAGCCCCAGCATTTT

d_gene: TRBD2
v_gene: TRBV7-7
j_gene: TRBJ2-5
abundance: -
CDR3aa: CASSLGLAGKETQYF
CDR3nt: TGTGCCAGCAGCTTGGGACTAGCGGGGAAAGAGACCCAGTACTTC

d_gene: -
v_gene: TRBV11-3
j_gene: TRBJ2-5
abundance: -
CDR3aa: CASSLRGETQYF
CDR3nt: TGTGCCAGCAGCTTAAGGGGGGAGACCCAGTACTTC

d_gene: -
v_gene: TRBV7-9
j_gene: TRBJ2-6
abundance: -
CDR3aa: CASSFEGAGANVLTF
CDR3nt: TGTGCCAGCAGCTTCGAGGGGGCTGGGGCCAACGTCCTGACTTTC

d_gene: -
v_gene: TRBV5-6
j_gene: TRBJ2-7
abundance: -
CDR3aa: CASSLDRVLTYEQYF
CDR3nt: TGTGCCAGCAGCTTGGATCGGGTGTTAACCTACGAGCAGTACTTC

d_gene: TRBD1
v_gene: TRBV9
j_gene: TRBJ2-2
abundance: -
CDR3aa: CASSGGQDTGELFF
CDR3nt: TGTGCCAGCAGCGGAGGACAGGACACCGGGGAGCTGTTTTTT

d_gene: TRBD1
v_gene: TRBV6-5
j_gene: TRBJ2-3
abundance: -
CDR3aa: CASSYEGARTDTQYF
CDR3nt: TGTGCCAGCAGTTACGAGGGGGCGAGGACAGATACGCAGTATTTT

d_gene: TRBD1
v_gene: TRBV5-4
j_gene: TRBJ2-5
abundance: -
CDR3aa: CASSPPGQGGRETQYF
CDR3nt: TGTGCCAGCAGTCCTCCGGGACAGGGGGGGAGAGAGACCCAGTACTTC

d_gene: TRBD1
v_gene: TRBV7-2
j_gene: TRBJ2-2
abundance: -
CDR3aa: CASRRQGAQNTGELFF
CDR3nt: TGTGCCAGCAGAAGACAGGGGGCTCAGAACACCGGGGAGCTGTTTTTT

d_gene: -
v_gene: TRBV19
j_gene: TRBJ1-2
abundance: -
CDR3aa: CASSIISNYGYTF
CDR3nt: TGTGCCAGTAGTATAATCAGTAACTATGGCTACACCTTC

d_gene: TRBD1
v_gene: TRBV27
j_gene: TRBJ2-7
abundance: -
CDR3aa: CASSLPGQGWNEQYF
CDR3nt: TGTGCCAGCAGTTTGCCGGGACAGGGATGGAACGAGCAGTACTTC

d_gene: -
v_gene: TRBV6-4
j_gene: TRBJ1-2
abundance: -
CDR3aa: CASSDSRTGGYTF
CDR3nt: TGTGCCAGCAGTGACTCTAGGACGGGCGGCTACACCTTC

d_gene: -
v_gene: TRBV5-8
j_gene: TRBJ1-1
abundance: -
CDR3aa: CASSLGGAFF
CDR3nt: TGTGCCAGCAGCCTCGGGGGTGCTTTCTTT

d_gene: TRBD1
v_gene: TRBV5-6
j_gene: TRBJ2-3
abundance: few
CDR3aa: CASSLGGHTDTQYF
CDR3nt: TGTGCCAGCAGCTTAGGGGGCCACACAGATACGCAGTATTTT

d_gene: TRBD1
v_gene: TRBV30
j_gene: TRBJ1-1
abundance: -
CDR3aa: CAWSWGQGAWGTEAFF
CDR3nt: TGTGCCTGGAGTTGGGGACAGGGGGCATGGGGCACTGAAGCTTTCTTT

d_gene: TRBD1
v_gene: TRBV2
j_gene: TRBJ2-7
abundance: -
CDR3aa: CASRPITGVSNEQYF
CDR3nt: TGTGCCAGCCGGCCAATTACAGGGGTTTCGAACGAGCAGTACTTC

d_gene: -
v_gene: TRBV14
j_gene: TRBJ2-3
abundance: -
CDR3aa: CASSPRFPVNTQYF
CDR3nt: TGTGCCAGCAGCCCTCGGTTCCCCGTGAATACGCAGTATTTT

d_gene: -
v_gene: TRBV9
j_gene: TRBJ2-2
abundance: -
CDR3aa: CASSSTGELFF
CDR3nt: TGTGCCAGCAGCTCCACCGGGGAGCTGTTTTTT

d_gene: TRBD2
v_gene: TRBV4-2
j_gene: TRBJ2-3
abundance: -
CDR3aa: CASSYGGLAGRHTDTQYF
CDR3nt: TGTGCCAGCAGCTACGGGGGACTAGCGGGGCGACACACAGATACGCAGTATTTT

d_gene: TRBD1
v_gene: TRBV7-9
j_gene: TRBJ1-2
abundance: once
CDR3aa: CASSLNAGTGGAGGYTF
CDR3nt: TGTGCCAGCAGCTTAAACGCCGGGACAGGGGGCGCGGGTGGCTACACCTTC

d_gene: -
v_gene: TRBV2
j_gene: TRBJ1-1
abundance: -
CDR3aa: CASSEGPDESFF
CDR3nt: TGTGCCAGCAGTGAAGGGCCCGATGAGTCTTTCTTT

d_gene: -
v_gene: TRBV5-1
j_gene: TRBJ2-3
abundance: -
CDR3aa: CASTQAGADTQYF
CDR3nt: TGCGCCAGCACCCAGGCAGGGGCAGATACGCAGTATTTT

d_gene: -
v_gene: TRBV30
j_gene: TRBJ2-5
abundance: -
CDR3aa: CAWGGGGETQYF
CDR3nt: TGTGCCTGGGGAGGCGGAGGGGAGACCCAGTACTTC

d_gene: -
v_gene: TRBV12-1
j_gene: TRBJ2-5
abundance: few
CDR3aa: CASSLLPCGGERDILGETQYF
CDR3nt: TGTGCCAGCAGCTTATTGCCCTGCGGGGGGGAAAGGGACATTTTAGGGGAGACCCAGTACTTC

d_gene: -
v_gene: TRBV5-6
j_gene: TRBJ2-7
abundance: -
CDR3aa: CASSLGAWGASSYEQYF
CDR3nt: TGTGCCAGCAGCCTCGGGGCCTGGGGAGCAAGCTCCTACGAGCAGTACTTC

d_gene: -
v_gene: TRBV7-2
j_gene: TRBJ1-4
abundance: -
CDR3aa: CASSLTIGGSEKLFF
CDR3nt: TGTGCCAGCAGCTTAACAATAGGGGGGTCTGAAAAACTGTTTTTT

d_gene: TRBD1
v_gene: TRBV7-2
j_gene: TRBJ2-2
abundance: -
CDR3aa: CASSLAAILDRSELFF
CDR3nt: TGTGCCAGCAGCTTAGCGGCCATACTGGACAGGTCGGAGCTGTTTTTT

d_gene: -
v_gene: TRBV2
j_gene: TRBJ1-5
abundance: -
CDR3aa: CASSGVQGGQPQHF
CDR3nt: TGTGCCAGCAGTGGGGTACAGGGTGGGCAGCCCCAGCATTTT

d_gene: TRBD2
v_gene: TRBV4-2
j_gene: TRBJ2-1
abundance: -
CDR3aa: CASSQSGGSSYNEQFF
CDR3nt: TGTGCCAGCAGTCAAAGCGGGGGGAGCTCCTACAATGAGCAGTTCTTC

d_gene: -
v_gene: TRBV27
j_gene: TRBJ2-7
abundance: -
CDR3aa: CASTPSSSYEQYF
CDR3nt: TGTGCCAGCACCCCTTCCAGCTCCTACGAGCAGTACTTC

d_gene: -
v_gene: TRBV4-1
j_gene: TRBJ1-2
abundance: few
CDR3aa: CASSQMGQGGDYGYTF
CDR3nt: TGCGCCAGCAGCCAAATGGGGCAGGGTGGGGACTATGGCTACACCTTC

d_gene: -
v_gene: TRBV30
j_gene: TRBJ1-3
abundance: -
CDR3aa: CAWVAGGGNTIYF
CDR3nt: TGTGCCTGGGTGGCGGGGGGTGGAAACACCATATATTTT

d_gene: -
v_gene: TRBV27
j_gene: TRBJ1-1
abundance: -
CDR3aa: CAAQGAGLTEAFF
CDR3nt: TGTGCCGCCCAGGGAGCAGGGCTCACTGAAGCTTTCTTT

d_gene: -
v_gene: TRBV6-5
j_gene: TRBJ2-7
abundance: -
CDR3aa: CASSYSQDYSYEQYF
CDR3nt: TGTGCCAGCAGTTACTCACAGGATTACTCCTACGAGCAGTACTTC

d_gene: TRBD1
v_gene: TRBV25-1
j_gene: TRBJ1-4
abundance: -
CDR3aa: CASSDLTGGVEKLFF
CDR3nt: TGTGCCAGCAGTGATCTTACAGGGGGCGTTGAAAAACTGTTTTTT

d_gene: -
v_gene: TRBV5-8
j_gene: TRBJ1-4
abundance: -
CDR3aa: CASSYRSLGGEKLFF
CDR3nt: TGTGCCAGCAGCTATAGGAGCCTGGGTGGTGAAAAACTGTTTTTT

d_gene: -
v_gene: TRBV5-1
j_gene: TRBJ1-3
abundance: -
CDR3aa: CARRREYPWNTIYF
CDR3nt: TGCGCCAGGCGCCGCGAGTACCCGTGGAACACCATATATTTT

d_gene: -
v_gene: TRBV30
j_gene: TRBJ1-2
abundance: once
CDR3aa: CAWSPQRDYGYTF
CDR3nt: TGTGCCTGGAGTCCACAGCGAGACTATGGCTACACCTTC

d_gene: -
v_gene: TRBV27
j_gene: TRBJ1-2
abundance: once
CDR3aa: CASSIKGQNDNYGYTF
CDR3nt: TGTGCCAGCAGCATAAAGGGGCAGAACGACAACTATGGCTACACCTTC

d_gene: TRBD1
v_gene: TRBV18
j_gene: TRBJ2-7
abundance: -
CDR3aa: CASSRKAGQGAYEQYF
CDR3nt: TGTGCCAGCTCACGAAAGGCGGGACAGGGGGCTTACGAGCAGTACTTC

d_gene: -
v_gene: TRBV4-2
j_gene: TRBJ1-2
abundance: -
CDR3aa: CASSQVGQRDGYTF
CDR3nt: TGTGCCAGCAGCCAAGTAGGACAGAGAGACGGCTACACCTTC

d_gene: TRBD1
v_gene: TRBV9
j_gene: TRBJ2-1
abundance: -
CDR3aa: CASSPDAGQAYNEQFF
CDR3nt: TGTGCCAGCAGCCCGGACGCGGGACAGGCGTATAATGAGCAGTTCTTC

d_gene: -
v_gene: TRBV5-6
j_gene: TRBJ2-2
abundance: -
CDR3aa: CASSGGLRNTGELFF
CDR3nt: TGTGCCAGCAGCGGGGGACTTCGGAACACCGGGGAGCTGTTTTTT

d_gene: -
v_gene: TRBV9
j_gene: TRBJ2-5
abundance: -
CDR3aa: CASSVGVGNQETQYF
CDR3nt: TGTGCCAGCAGCGTAGGGGTAGGGAACCAAGAGACCCAGTACTTC

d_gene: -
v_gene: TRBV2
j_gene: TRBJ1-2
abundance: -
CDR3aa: CASRYQGPVYGYTF
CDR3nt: TGTGCCAGCAGGTACCAGGGACCGGTCTATGGCTACACCTTC

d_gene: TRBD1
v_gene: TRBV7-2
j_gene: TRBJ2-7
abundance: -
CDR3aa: CASSLAGTGAVEQYF
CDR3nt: TGTGCCAGCAGCTTAGCCGGGACAGGGGCTGTCGAGCAGTACTTC

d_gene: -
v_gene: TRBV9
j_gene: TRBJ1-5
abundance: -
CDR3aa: CASSVGENQPQHF
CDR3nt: TGTGCCAGCAGCGTGGGGGAGAATCAGCCCCAGCATTTT

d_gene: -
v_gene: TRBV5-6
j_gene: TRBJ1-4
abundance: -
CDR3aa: CASSFSNWNEKLFF
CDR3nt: TGTGCCAGCAGCTTTTCCAACTGGAATGAAAAACTGTTTTTT

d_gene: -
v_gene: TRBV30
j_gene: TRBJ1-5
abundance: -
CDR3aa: CAWTANSNQPQHF
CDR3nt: TGTGCCTGGACCGCGAATAGCAATCAGCCCCAGCATTTT

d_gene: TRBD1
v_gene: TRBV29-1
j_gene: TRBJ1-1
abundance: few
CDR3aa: CSVYKGAAFF
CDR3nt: TGCAGCGTTTATAAGGGGGCAGCTTTCTTT

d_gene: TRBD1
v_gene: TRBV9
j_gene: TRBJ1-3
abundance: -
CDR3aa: CASSDRGSGNTIYF
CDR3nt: TGTGCCAGCAGCGACAGGGGGTCTGGAAACACCATATATTTT